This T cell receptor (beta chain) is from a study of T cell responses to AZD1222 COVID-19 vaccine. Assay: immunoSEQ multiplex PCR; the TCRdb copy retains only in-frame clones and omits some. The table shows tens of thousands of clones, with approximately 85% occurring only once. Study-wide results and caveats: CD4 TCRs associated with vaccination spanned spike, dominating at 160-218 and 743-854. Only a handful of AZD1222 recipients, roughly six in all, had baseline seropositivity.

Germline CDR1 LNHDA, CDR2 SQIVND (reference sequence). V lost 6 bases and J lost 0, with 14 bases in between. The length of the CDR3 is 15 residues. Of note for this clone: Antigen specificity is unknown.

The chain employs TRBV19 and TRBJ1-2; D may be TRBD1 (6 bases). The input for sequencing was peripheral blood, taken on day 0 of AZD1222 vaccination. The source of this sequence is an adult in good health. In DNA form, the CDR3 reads TGTGCCAGTAGAAACACAGGGACTTCTAACTATGGCTACACCTTC. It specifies CASRNTGTSNYGYTF.